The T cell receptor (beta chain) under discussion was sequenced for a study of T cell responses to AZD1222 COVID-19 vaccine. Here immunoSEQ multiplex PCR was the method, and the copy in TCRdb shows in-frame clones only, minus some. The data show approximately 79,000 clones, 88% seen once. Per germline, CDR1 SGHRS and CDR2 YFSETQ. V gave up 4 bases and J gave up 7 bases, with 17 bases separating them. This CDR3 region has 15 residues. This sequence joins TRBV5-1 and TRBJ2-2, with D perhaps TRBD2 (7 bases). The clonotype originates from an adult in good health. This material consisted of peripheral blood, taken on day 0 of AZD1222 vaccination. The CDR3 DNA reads TGCGCCAGCAGCCCCTTTCTAGGGGGGGACGGGGAGCTGTTTTTT. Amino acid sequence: CASSPFLGGDGELFF.